Following are 27 T cell receptor beta chains from one sample sequenced in a study of glioma-infiltrating T cells after dendritic cell vaccination. Profiled with immunoSEQ multiplex PCR; TCRdb holds only in-frame clones, not every one. There are about 94,000 clones in the sample; 80% occur only once, and 5.4% lies in the top ten. The time point denotes: after dendritic cell vaccination, including at tumor progression/relapse. The sample was blood, taken after dendritic cell vaccination. The receptors shown here come from a human donor with glioblastoma.

J is TRBJ2-2 and V is TRBV21-1; the table calls TRBD1, which could not be checked here. TRBV21-1 is a pseudogene segment. This CDR3 spans 20 amino acids. Here the CDR3 DNA reads TGTGCCAGCAGCGCCAGCCCGGGACAGGGGGCCCTGTGGGACACCGGGGAGCTGTTTTTT. This encodes CASSASPGQGALWDTGELFF.

The gene calls are TRBV10-3 and TRBJ2-7; 11 bases align to TRBD1. J was trimmed by 2 bases and V by 8 bases; bases with no gene match: 8. This CDR3 is built from 15 residues. Germline CDR1 ENHRY, CDR2 SYGVKD. CDR3 sequence: CAIDGGTGGTYEQYF. CDR3 coding DNA: TGTGCCATCGATGGTGGGACAGGGGGTACCTACGAGCAGTACTTC.

The chain recombines TRBV19 with TRBJ2-1; D may be TRBD2 (6 bases). The length of the CDR3 is 16 residues. Germline CDR1 reads LNHDA; CDR2 reads SQIVND (reference sequence). The V end was cut by 5 bases, the J end by 5 bases, with 19 bases between. CDR3 bases: TGTGCCAGTAGTGCGCCCGGGGCGGGGAGCCACAATGAGCAGTTCTTC. Encoded protein: CASSAPGAGSHNEQFF.

This clone was seen a few times. Other DNA sequences in this specimen translate into the identical CDR3. V and J are TRBV5-1 and TRBJ2-5, with a tentative D call TRBD2 (5 bases). The ends were cut back, 0 bases at V and 4 bases at J, with 7 bases in the middle. The CDR3 is 13 residues long. CDR1 and CDR2 from the germline V gene are SGHRS and YFSETQ. The CDR3 sequence: CASSLAGGETQYF. Here the CDR3 DNA reads TGCGCCAGCAGCTTGGCCGGAGGAGAGACCCAGTACTTC.

This chain connects TRBV7-3 to TRBJ2-1; a weak D match, TRBD1 (6 bases). The CDR3 loop spans 12 amino acids. The V end was cut by 6 bases, the J end by 10 bases, with 13 bases between. Per germline, CDR1 SGHTA and CDR2 FQGTGA. CDR3 DNA: TGTGCCAGCAGTTATACCGGGACAGAGCAGTTCTTC. It translates to CASSYTGTEQFF.

The rearrangement uses TRBV5-1 and TRBJ2-1; 9 nucleotides match TRBD1. J was trimmed by 3 bases and V by 4 bases; bases with no gene match: 8. The CDR3 is 16 amino acids. Germline loops: CDR1 SGHRS, CDR2 YFSETQ. DNA for the CDR3: TGCGCCAGCAGCCCGGGGACAGGGCGGAGCTACAATGAGCAGTTCTTC. This encodes CASSPGTGRSYNEQFF.

V gene TRBV30 combines with J gene TRBJ2-4; TRBD2 might be the D (5 bases). CDR1 and CDR2 (germline): GTSNPN, SVGIG (reference sequence). This CDR3 region has 15 residues. Trimming removed 0 bases from V and 0 bases from J, with 9 bases in between. In DNA, the CDR3 is TGTGCCTGGAGTGTAAAGCGGCTAGCCAAAAACATTCAGTACTTC. Translating it yields CAWSVKRLAKNIQYF. Combining the CDR3 with reference TRBV30 and TRBJ2-4 gives the whole variable domain SQTIHQWPATLVQPVGSPLSLECTVEGTSNPNLYWYRQAAGRGLQLLFYSVGIGQISSEVPQNLSASRPQDRQFILSSKKLLLSDSGFYLCAWSVKRLAKNIQYFGAGTRLSVL.

The chain recombines TRBV10-3 with TRBJ2-5; 11 positions agree with TRBD2. The germline gives CDR1 ENHRY, CDR2 SYGVKD. This CDR3 has 16 amino acids. V dropped 4 bases and J dropped 1; count of bases not matched to a gene: 5. CDR3: CAISGGLAGGQETQYF. The CDR3 coding sequence is TGTGCCATCAGTGGAGGCCTAGCGGGGGGCCAAGAGACCCAGTACTTC.

The rearrangement links TRBV2 to TRBJ2-5; TRBD2 matches at 9 bases. Trimming cost V 3 bases and J 5 bases; bases outside gene matches: 7. Looked up from germline, CDR1 is SNHLY and CDR2 is FYNNEI. CDR3 size: 15 residues. The DNA for the CDR3 is TGTGCCAGCAGTGACGTGCGGGGGGGCCGGGAGACCCAGTACTTC. It yields the protein CASSDVRGGRETQYF.

This clone was counted once. The gene calls are TRBV30 and TRBJ2-5; no clear D gene. Germline V gene lookup returns CDR1 GTSNPN and CDR2 SVGIG (reference sequence). The CDR3 spans 11 residues. The V gene lost 3 bases and the J gene lost 4 bases, with 6 bases spanning the gap. The CDR3 protein is CAWRELETQYF. In nucleotides, the CDR3 is TGTGCCTGGAGAGAGTTAGAGACCCAGTACTTC.

The chain carries TRBV5-1 and TRBJ1-1, with D perhaps matching TRBD1 (6 bases). Germline V lookup: CDR1 SGHRS, CDR2 YFSETQ. Trimming pared 4 bases from V and 6 bases from J, leaving 16 bases between. The length of the CDR3 is 14 residues. In nucleotides, the CDR3 is TGCGCCAGCAGCGCCTGGGGGGGCCGCGCTGAAGCTTTCTTT. Translated, it gives CASSAWGGRAEAFF.

This rearrangement joins TRBV6-1 to TRBJ2-1, with TRBD2 matching over 7 bases. Germline V CDR1 and CDR2: MNHNS, SASEGT. V was pared by 5 bases and J by 0 bases, with 4 bases of the junction left unmatched. The CDR3 covers 15 residues. The CDR3 sequence: CASSKLAGSYNEQFF. The DNA of the CDR3 is TGTGCCAGCAGTAAATTAGCGGGCTCCTACAATGAGCAGTTCTTC.

The table lists this clone with a few counts. The same CDR3 arises from other DNA sequences in this sample as well. This chain uses TRBV5-1 with TRBJ2-5; TRBD2 might be the D (6 bases). V shed 4 bases and J shed 5 bases, with 15 bases lying between them. Germline assignment: CDR1 SGHRS and CDR2 YFSETQ. CDR3 length equals 14 residues. CDR3 nucleotides: TGCGCCAGCAGCCTGGGTGCGGGGTCGGAGACCCAGTACTTC. It translates to CASSLGAGSETQYF. The complete variable domain, with remaining parts taken from reference TRBV5-1 and TRBJ2-5, reads KAGVTQTPRYLIKTRGQQVTLSCSPISGHRSVSWYQQTPGQGLQFLFEYFSETQRNKGNFPGRFSGRQFSNSRSEMNVSTLELGDSALYLCASSLGAGSETQYFGPGTRLLVL.

The chain combines TRBV5-4 with TRBJ1-2; TRBD1 matches at 12 bases. The CDR3 contains 16 residues. Germline V gene data show CDR1 as SGHNT and CDR2 as YYREEE (reference sequence). With 4 bases clipped from V and 9 bases from J, the junction kept 13 bases outside the gene matches. The CDR3 spells CASSPGTGGVIGSYTF. CDR3 in DNA: TGTGCCAGCAGCCCCGGGACAGGGGGCGTCATCGGAAGCTACACCTTC. The variable domain in full, completed from reference TRBV5-4 and TRBJ1-2, reads ETGVTQSPTHLIKTRGQQVTLRCSSQSGHNTVSWYQQALGQGPQFIFQYYREEENGRGNFPPRFSGLQFPNYSSELNVNALELDDSALYLCASSPGTGGVIGSYTFGSGTRLTVV.

In its sample, this clone was seen a few times. The chain uses TRBV30 and TRBJ1-1; D may be TRBD1 (6 bases). Trimming shortened V by 3 bases and J by 0 bases, and 14 bases separated the two germline ends. Germline V lookup: CDR1 GTSNPN, CDR2 SVGIG (reference sequence). The CDR3 spans 15 residues. CDR3 bases: TGTGCCTGGAGACTAACAGGGCTCATGAACACTGAAGCTTTCTTT. Amino acids: CAWRLTGLMNTEAFF.

The chain links TRBV7-2 to TRBJ2-3, with D hard to call. Trimming shortened V by 1 base and J by 4 bases, and 9 bases separated the two germline ends. The CDR3 has 14 residues. Looked up from germline, CDR1 is SGHTA and CDR2 is FQGNSA. Here the CDR3 DNA reads TGTGCCAGCAGCTTAGGTGGTCGGGCAGATACGCAGTATTTT. Translating it yields CASSLGGRADTQYF. The full variable domain, its missing parts supplied by reference TRBV7-2 and TRBJ2-3, is GAGVSQSPSNKVTEKGKDVELRCDPISGHTALYWYRQSLGQGLEFLIYFQGNSAPDKSGLPSDRFSAERTGGSVSTLTIQRTQQEDSAVYLCASSLGGRADTQYFGPGTRLTVL.

The chain combines TRBV18 with TRBJ2-3, with D maybe TRBD1 (6 bases). Germline CDR1 reads KGHSH; CDR2 reads LQKENI. This CDR3 comprises 14 residues. V was shortened by 3 bases and J by 5 bases, with 12 bases between the two germline ends. CDR3 in amino acids: CASSPRVGGDTQYF. The CDR3 DNA follows: TGTGCCAGCTCACCTCGGGTAGGGGGAGATACGCAGTATTTT.

The chain carries TRBV11-1 and TRBJ2-7; D might be TRBD1 (5 bases). The CDR3 has 15 residues. Germline lookup yields CDR1 SGHAT and CDR2 FQDESV (reference sequence). The V gene lost 5 bases and the J gene lost 2 bases, with 16 bases spanning the gap. CDR3 DNA sequence: TGTGCCAGCAGCCCTAACTCAGACAGCACCTACGAGCAGTACTTC. Protein: CASSPNSDSTYEQYF.

The V call is TRBV27, the J call TRBJ2-4, with 10 bases aligning to TRBD2. The CDR3 consists of 17 residues. The germline V gene has CDR1 MNHEY and CDR2 SMNVEV (reference sequence). V lost 2 bases, J lost 1 base, and 5 bases stayed unmatched. In DNA, the CDR3 is TGTGCCAGCAGTTTAAGCGGGAGGGCCTTTGCCAAAAACATTCAGTACTTC. Its protein is CASSLSGRAFAKNIQYF.

The gene calls are TRBV5-1 and TRBJ2-1, with 10 bases aligning to TRBD2. The CDR3 is 17 amino acids. CDR1 SGHRS and CDR2 YFSETQ come from the germline V gene. The J segment lost 5 bases and the V segment lost 0 bases, leaving 8 bases of the junction unmatched. CDR3 bases: TGCGCCAGCAGCTTGGTACCAGCGGGGGGGCAAGACAATGAGCAGTTCTTC. Its translation: CASSLVPAGGQDNEQFF.

The rearrangement links TRBV7-8 to TRBJ2-2; TRBD2 might be the D (7 bases). CDR3 length equals 16 residues. Germline values: CDR1 SGHVS, CDR2 FQNEAQ. With 3 bases removed from V and 4 bases from J, the gap between germline ends came to 15 bases. CDR3 in amino acids: CASSFRGGGLTGELFF. Here the CDR3 DNA reads TGTGCCAGCAGCTTCCGAGGGGGGGGCCTCACCGGGGAGCTGTTTTTT.

The rearrangement uses TRBV2 and TRBJ2-7; TRBD1 is a possible D gene (6 bases). V gave up 5 bases and J gave up 1 base, with 15 bases separating them. Germline assignment: CDR1 SNHLY and CDR2 FYNNEI. This CDR3 has 15 amino acids. The CDR3 nucleotides are TGTGCCAGCAGTCGGTTGCGTCAGGGGTCCTACGAGCAGTACTTC. Its translation: CASSRLRQGSYEQYF. Full variable domain (rest looked up from reference TRBV2 and TRBJ2-7): EPEVTQTPSHQVTQMGQEVILRCVPISNHLYFYWYRQILGQKVEFLVSFYNNEISEKSEIFDDQFSVERPDGSNFTLKIRSTKLEDSAMYFCASSRLRQGSYEQYFGPGTRLTVT.

V gene TRBV27 combines with J gene TRBJ1-1, with a tentative D call TRBD1 (6 bases). CDR1 is MNHEY and CDR2 is SMNVEV in the germline V gene (reference sequence). Trimming cost V 5 bases and J 2 bases, with 12 bases left between them. The CDR3 is 14 residues long. In DNA form, the CDR3 reads TGTGCCAGCAGTCGTTACAGGGCCAACACTGAAGCTTTCTTT. Its protein is CASSRYRANTEAFF.

For the CDR3, the DNA is TGTGCCAGCAGCTTCGGACAGGGTGAAGCTTTCTTT. Its protein is CASSFGQGEAFF. This chain uses TRBV11-1 with TRBJ1-1; 8 bases match TRBD1. Losses at the gene ends were 3 bases for V and 7 bases for J; bases not matched to a gene: 1. In germline, CDR1 is SGHAT, CDR2 FQDESV (reference sequence). The length of the CDR3 is 12 residues.

V gene TRBV2 combines with J gene TRBJ2-7; TRBD2 aligns across 8 bases. CDR3 length: 13 residues. After removal of 6 bases from V and 1 base from J, the junction contained 2 bases not matched to a gene. Germline values: CDR1 SNHLY, CDR2 FYNNEI. The CDR3 sequence is CASRVAGSYEQYF. The CDR3 DNA is TGTGCCAGCAGAGTAGCGGGGTCCTACGAGCAGTACTTC.

In its sample, this clone was seen once. The chain joins TRBV7-3 to TRBJ1-1, with D possibly being TRBD1 (6 bases). Trimming cost V 10 bases and J 4 bases, with 19 bases left between them. CDR1 SGHTA and CDR2 FQGTGA come from the germline V gene. CDR3 length equals 14 residues. CDR3 residues: CATKGQPDSTEAFF. The CDR3 DNA reads as TGTGCCACCAAGGGACAACCAGACAGCACTGAAGCTTTCTTT. The variable domain in full, completed from reference TRBV7-3 and TRBJ1-1, reads GAGVSQTPSNKVTEKGKYVELRCDPISGHTALYWYRQSLGQGPEFLIYFQGTGAADDSGLPNDRFFAVRPEGSVSTLKIQRTERGDSAVYLCATKGQPDSTEAFFGQGTRLTVV.

This clone was counted once. The V call is TRBV4-1, the J call TRBJ2-7; 10 nucleotides line up with TRBD1. The V gene end was trimmed by 1 base and the J gene end by 0 bases; junction bases not matched to a gene: 6. This CDR3 spans 17 amino acids. Germline CDR1 MGHRA, CDR2 YSYEKL. The CDR3 DNA sequence: TGCGCCAGCAGCCAAGCCGGTCGGACAGGGGGCTCCTACGAGCAGTACTTC. Encoded protein: CASSQAGRTGGSYEQYF.